The T cell receptor beta chain under discussion was sequenced for a study of CD8 T cell repertoires and HIV-1 epitope variants. About the research overall: Controls were a CMV, EBV and flu peptide pool, Ebola AY9 negative control, and no-peptide well. Cultures ran 10 days, with IL-2, IL-7 and IL-15 added on days 3 and 7.

Sequencing of TCR beta CDR3 used immunoSEQ survey depth. The assay was immunoSEQ multiplex PCR, and TCRdb's table has in-frame clones only and misses some. There are several thousand clones in the sample; around 62% occur only once, and 45% lies in the top ten. A word on this clone: The antigen remains undetermined. The junction departs from the called germline gene at one end, perhaps through a read error.

Per the germline V gene, CDR1 is SSHAT and CDR2 is FNYEAQ (reference sequence). This CDR3 is 16 amino acids long. This chain links TRBV7-7 with TRBJ2-1; 11 bases map to TRBD1. The sample comprised cultured CD8+ T cells derived from PBMCs. The clonotype was recovered from a male donor with HIV. CDR3 residues: CASSLRTGGFDNEQFF. CDR3 nucleotide sequence: TGTGCTAGCAGCTTACGGACAGGGGGCTTTGACAATGAGCAGTTCTTC.